These 14 T cell receptor beta chains were sequenced from one sample in a study of shared clonotypes between healthy human individuals. Assay used: immunoSEQ multiplex PCR; TCRdb lists only in-frame clones, some missing. This repertoire shows about 2.4 million clones, approximately 94% found once; its top ten account for about 0.38%. Specimen: naive CD4+ T cells from PBMCs. Subset: CD45RA+ positively selected. The receptors originated from a man younger than 30 in good health. Some clones in this sample may be carry-over from other donors' samples.

A word on this clone: The same CDR3 also results from other DNA sequences found in this sample. J is TRBJ2-5 and V is TRBV28; 10 positions agree with TRBD1. CDR1 and CDR2 (germline): MDHEN, SYDVKM. With V trimmed by 1 base and J by 3 bases, 2 bases remained unmatched. This CDR3 has 15 residues. As DNA, the CDR3 is TGTGCCAGCAGTTTATCAGGGACAGGGGAAGAGACCCAGTACTTC. It translates to CASSLSGTGEETQYF.

CDR3 DNA sequence: TGCAGTGCCACAAAGTCTAGCGAGCAGTACTTC. Translating gives CSATKSSEQYF. The chain carries TRBV20-1 and TRBJ2-7, with D uncertain. CDR1 and CDR2 (germline): DFQATT, SNEGSKA (reference sequence). The germline V and J ends were trimmed by 6 bases and 6 bases, with 12 bases remaining between them. The CDR3 is 11 residues long.

This clone was found once. This CDR3 is CASSGYTSGSYYEQYF. The DNA for the CDR3 is TGTGCCAGCAGCGGCTATACTAGCGGGAGTTACTACGAGCAGTACTTC. The chain recombines TRBV5-6 with TRBJ2-7, with 11 bases identical to TRBD2. Germline V gene data show CDR1 as SGHDT and CDR2 as YYEEEE. The CDR3 runs to 16 residues. V gave up 4 bases and J gave up 3 bases; unmatched junction bases: 9.

The chain employs TRBV6-1 and TRBJ1-5; D perhaps matches TRBD1 (5 bases). The V and J ends lost 2 bases and 6 bases respectively, with 17 bases between them. CDR3 length equals 16 residues. Germline CDR1 is MNHNS and CDR2 is SASEGT. The CDR3 region is CASSERDGGIGQPQHF. The CDR3 DNA is TGTGCCAGCAGTGAAAGGGACGGGGGGATCGGTCAGCCCCAGCATTTT.

The chain recombines TRBV6-6 with TRBJ1-2; D not certain. The germline V gene has CDR1 MNHNY and CDR2 SVGAGI (reference sequence). Trimming pared 6 bases from V and 4 bases from J, leaving 6 bases between. The CDR3 sequence is 11 residues long. As DNA, the CDR3 is TGTGCCAGCAGACAGACCTATGGCTACACCTTC. Protein: CASRQTYGYTF.

This clone was seen only once. The chain is built from TRBV15 and TRBJ2-1; D may correspond to TRBD1 or TRBD2 (5 bases each). Trimming took 1 base from V and 12 from J, leaving 10 bases between them. This CDR3 spans 12 amino acids. Germline V gives CDR1 LNHNV, CDR2 YYDKDF (reference sequence). For the CDR3, the DNA is TGTGCCACCAGCAGAGCGCAGGGAGTGCAGTTCTTC. As protein: CATSRAQGVQFF.

The chain uses TRBV28 and TRBJ2-7, with 7 positions matching TRBD1. Trimming removed 5 bases from V and 12 bases from J; junction bases left unmatched: 7. Germline V CDR1 and CDR2: MDHEN, SYDVKM. The CDR3 spans 11 residues. CDR3 sequence (DNA): TGTGCCAGCAGTCGTGACAGGGTTTGGTACTTC. Protein product: CASSRDRVWYF.

The V call is TRBV5-1, the J call TRBJ1-2; perhaps TRBD1 as D (6 bases). In germline, CDR1 is SGHRS, CDR2 YFSETQ. The CDR3 runs 12 residues. Trimming left V 6 bases short and J 5 bases short, with 11 bases between. This CDR3 is CASTKGGYGYTF. In nucleotides, the CDR3 is TGCGCCAGCACCAAAGGGGGGTATGGCTACACCTTC.

This sequence joins TRBV18 and TRBJ2-1, with D perhaps matching TRBD1 or TRBD2 (5 bases each). V was shortened by 2 bases and J by 5 bases, with 7 bases between the two germline ends. The CDR3 sequence is 13 residues long. Germline V gene sequence: CDR1 KGHSH, CDR2 LQKENI. CDR3 DNA: TGTGCCAGCTCACCAGAGGGGAACAATGAGCAGTTCTTC. Translating it yields CASSPEGNNEQFF.

On this clone: A much larger clone lies one base from this, so it may be a read error. Additional DNA sequences in this sample encode the identical CDR3. V gene TRBV7-8 combines with J gene TRBJ2-5; D is undetermined. Germline loops: CDR1 SGHVS, CDR2 FQNEAQ. Trimming left V 5 bases short and J 1 base short, with 2 bases between. The CDR3 sequence is 11 residues long. This CDR3 reads CASSPQETQYF. The CDR3 region has the DNA TGTGCCAGCAGCCCCCAAGAGACCCAGTACTTC.

This sequence joins TRBV19 and TRBJ2-5, with 8 bases lining up with TRBD2. There are 15 residues in the CDR3. V shed 3 bases and J 3 bases; nucleotides not matched to a gene: 6. Germline values: CDR1 LNHDA, CDR2 SQIVND (reference sequence). CDR3 in DNA: TGTGCCAGTAGTATCGGGGCGGGGGGAAAAGAGACCCAGTACTTC. Its protein is CASSIGAGGKETQYF.

The chain recombines TRBV6-5 with TRBJ1-4; maybe TRBD1 (5 bases). The CDR3 length is 12 residues. V lost 6 bases, J lost 6 bases, and 8 bases lay in between. The germline V gene encodes CDR1 MNHEY and CDR2 SVGAGI. Written as DNA, the CDR3 is TGTGCCAGCAGGCGAGGGGATGAAAAACTGTTTTTT. Encoded protein: CASRRGDEKLFF.

This clone has more than one count but fewer than ten. V and J are TRBV5-1 and TRBJ1-2; D is perhaps TRBD1 (5 bases). Deletions cut 3 bases from V and 6 bases from J, with 15 bases between. Germline-derived CDR1 and CDR2 are SGHRS and YFSETQ. This CDR3 contains 14 residues. The CDR3 coding sequence is TGCGCCAGCAGCTCCCAAGGGGCTCGGAATGGCTACACCTTC. Translating it yields CASSSQGARNGYTF. Full variable domain (missing parts from reference TRBV5-1 and TRBJ1-2): KAGVTQTPRYLIKTRGQQVTLSCSPISGHRSVSWYQQTPGQGLQFLFEYFSETQRNKGNFPGRFSGRQFSNSRSEMNVSTLELGDSALYLCASSSQGARNGYTFGSGTRLTVV.

CDR3 sequence reads: CASSPVAGETQYF. DNA for the CDR3: TGTGCCAGCTCACCGGTGGCTGGGGAGACCCAGTACTTC. The chain uses TRBV18 and TRBJ2-5, with D unresolved. The CDR3 runs 13 residues. The germline gives CDR1 KGHSH, CDR2 LQKENI. Trimming stripped 3 bases from V and 5 bases from J, with 10 bases between.